The 16 T cell receptor beta chains listed next were all sequenced from one sample in a study of T cells in Graves' hyperthyroidism and ophthalmopathy. TCR beta CDR3 sequences were amplified from RNA transcripts. Initially, a first-round RT-PCR of the TCR CDR3 employed the HTBI primer set. A single record per CDR3 protein comes from TCRdb applying MiXCR to the multiplex PCR reads. This repertoire shows roughly 400,000 distinct CDR3 sequences, about 14% found once; its top ten account for 28%. The specimen was blood. The source is a middle-aged man with Graves' ophthalmopathy.

In this sample, this clonotype turned up many times. The chain combines TRBV7-8 with TRBJ2-1; possible D gene TRBD1, 7 bases. The germline V and J ends were trimmed by 4 bases and 3 bases, with 16 bases remaining between them. This CDR3 comprises 16 residues. The germline V gene encodes CDR1 SGHVS and CDR2 FQNEAQ. The CDR3 DNA reads TGTGCCAGCAGCTCAAACCGACAGGGAGGCTACAATGAGCAGTTCTTC. Translation: CASSSNRQGGYNEQFF.

This clonotype has at least ten counts. V gene TRBV5-1 combines with J gene TRBJ2-1; 11 nucleotides agree with TRBD2. Germline CDR1 and CDR2: SGHRS and YFSETQ. This CDR3 has 15 amino acids. Trimming cost V 4 bases and J 2 bases; bases outside gene matches: 2. In nucleotides, the CDR3 is TGCGCCAGCAGCCCGGGACTAGCGGCCTACAATGAGCAGTTCTTC. Translated: CASSPGLAAYNEQFF.

At least ten counts were recorded for this clonotype. The chain recombines TRBV20-1 with TRBJ2-3, with D possibly TRBD2 on 6 matching bases. The CDR3 is 12 amino acids. Looked up from germline, CDR1 is DFQATT and CDR2 is SNEGSKA (reference sequence). V was pared by 3 bases and J by 5 bases, with 9 bases between. CDR3 protein: CSASGRRDTQYF. The CDR3 DNA follows: TGCAGTGCTAGCGGGAGACGAGATACGCAGTATTTT.

The chain is built from TRBV20-1 and TRBJ2-1; the D gene is possibly TRBD2 (6 bases). The germline V gene encodes CDR1 DFQATT and CDR2 SNEGSKA (reference sequence). The CDR3 spans 13 residues. V lost 6 bases and J 3 bases, leaving 12 bases between the germline ends. In DNA form, the CDR3 reads TGCAGTGCGAGATGGCGGGGCTACAATGAGCAGTTCTTC. It encodes CSARWRGYNEQFF.

This clonotype was seen many times. The CDR3: CASSQGDGEQYF. CDR3 nucleotides: TGTGCCAGCAGCCAAGGAGATGGGGAGCAGTACTTC. The chain recombines TRBV3-1 with TRBJ2-7; D unresolved. Germline-derived CDR1 and CDR2 are LGHDT and YNNKEL (reference sequence). Trimming left V 1 base short and J 7 bases short, with 8 bases between. There are 12 residues in the CDR3.

The sample holds many counts of this clonotype. The chain has TRBV11-2 and TRBJ2-1, with D unresolved. CDR1 is SGHAT and CDR2 is FQNNGV in the germline V gene. V was cut by 0 bases and J by 1 base, with 7 bases left in between. The CDR3 contains 15 residues. CDR3 coding DNA: TGTGCCAGCAGCTTAGATATTAATTCCTACAATGAGCAGTTCTTC. Encoded protein: CASSLDINSYNEQFF.

This clonotype turned up a few times. The rearrangement uses TRBV9 and TRBJ2-1; 8 bases agree with TRBD1. Germline CDR1 is SGDLS and CDR2 is YYNGEE. After removal of 0 bases from V and 0 bases from J, the junction contained 11 bases not matched to a gene. The CDR3 loop spans 19 amino acids. The CDR3 here is CASSVAGQGQPSSYNEQFF. The CDR3 nucleotides read TGTGCCAGCAGCGTAGCTGGACAGGGCCAACCGAGCTCCTACAATGAGCAGTTCTTC.

This clonotype appeared many times. This sequence joins TRBV6-7 and TRBJ1-1; no clear D. TRBV6-7 is filed as an ORF, its function uncertain. Trimming left V 7 bases short and J 10 bases short, with 13 bases between. The CDR3 runs to 11 residues. The CDR3 spells CASTPLPSAFF. CDR3 nucleotides: TGTGCCAGCACGCCCCTCCCCTCAGCTTTCTTT.

This clonotype was detected ten times or more. V and J are TRBV18 and TRBJ2-1, with 7 bases matching TRBD2. The CDR3 contains 19 residues. With 2 bases clipped from V and 0 bases from J, the junction kept 13 bases outside the gene matches. Per germline, CDR1 KGHSH and CDR2 LQKENI. The DNA of the CDR3 is TGTGCCAGCTCACCAGGATTGGTGATAGCGGGCAGCTCCTACAATGAGCAGTTCTTC. This encodes CASSPGLVIAGSSYNEQFF.

As concerns this clonotype: A much larger clone lies a single base off, so this may be a read error. CDR3 amino acids: CSATGLAGAFSYEQYF. The CDR3 region has the DNA TGCAGTGCTACGGGACTAGCGGGAGCTTTCTCCTACGAGCAGTACTTC. The V and J genes are TRBV20-1 and TRBJ2-7; 14 nucleotides line up with TRBD2. The CDR3 has 16 amino acids. Unmatched junction bases numbered 5, after V lost 4 bases and J lost 0 bases. CDR1 DFQATT and CDR2 SNEGSKA come from the germline V gene (reference sequence).

As concerns this clonotype: Just one base apart from a much larger clone, this may be a read error. The chain carries TRBV20-1 and TRBJ2-5, with D perhaps TRBD2 (6 bases). Trimming stripped 6 bases from V and 5 bases from J, with 19 bases between. CDR3 size: 14 residues. Germline assignment: CDR1 DFQATT and CDR2 SNEGSKA (reference sequence). The CDR3 DNA sequence: TGCAGTGCCGGCTGGTCCCTCGCGGGGGAGACCCAGTACTTC. Its protein product is CSAGWSLAGETQYF.

This clonotype was seen only a few times. J is TRBJ2-5 and V is TRBV2; 11 nucleotides match TRBD2. The CDR3 spans 14 residues. The J segment lost 10 bases and the V segment lost 6 bases, leaving 10 bases of the junction unmatched. CDR1 and CDR2 (germline): SNHLY, FYNNEI. The CDR3 bases are TGTGCCAGCAGCAAACTAGCGGGAGCCCCCGGCCAGTACTTC. Translation: CASSKLAGAPGQYF. Supplemented by reference TRBV2 and TRBJ2-5, the full variable domain reads EPEVTQTPSHQVTQMGQEVILRCVPISNHLYFYWYRQILGQKVEFLVSFYNNEISEKSEIFDDQFSVERPDGSNFTLKIRSTKLEDSAMYFCASSKLAGAPGQYFGPGTRLLVL.

This clonotype has ten or more counts. This chain connects TRBV28 to TRBJ1-2; D remains unclear. CDR1 and CDR2 from the germline V gene are MDHEN and SYDVKM. Trimming removed 2 bases from V and 2 bases from J, with 6 bases in between. This CDR3 spans 13 amino acids. The CDR3 spells CASSLGQNYGYTF. CDR3 coding DNA: TGTGCCAGCAGTTTAGGTCAGAACTATGGCTACACCTTC.

This clonotype was seen a few times. The V gene is TRBV29-1, the J gene TRBJ2-1; D is perhaps TRBD1 (6 bases). The germline V and J ends were trimmed by 5 bases and 5 bases, with 22 bases remaining between them. This CDR3 contains 16 residues. Germline lookup yields CDR1 SQVTM and CDR2 ANQGSEA. CDR3 nucleotide sequence: TGCAGCGTTTGGGGGTACAGGGCTCAGACTGACAATGAGCAGTTCTTC. This encodes CSVWGYRAQTDNEQFF.

This clonotype showed up just a few times. This chain uses TRBV6-2 or TRBV6-3 with TRBJ1-2; D ambiguous. Germline lookup yields CDR1 MNHEY and CDR2 SVGEGT. V gave up 3 bases and J gave up 3 bases, with 8 bases separating them. The CDR3 totals 13 residues. The CDR3 protein is CASSYSGDYGYTF. The CDR3, as DNA: TGTGCCAGCAGTTATTCCGGGGACTATGGCTACACCTTC.

This clonotype was picked up many times. This chain connects TRBV5-6 to TRBJ2-6, with 16 bases fitting TRBD2. The CDR3 spans 18 residues. The junction had 2 bases not matched to a gene; V was cut back by 4 bases and J by 1 base. The germline V gene encodes CDR1 SGHDT and CDR2 YYEEEE. This CDR3 is CASSRGLAGGSGANVLTF. CDR3 coding DNA: TGTGCCAGCAGCAGGGGACTAGCGGGAGGGTCTGGGGCCAACGTCCTGACTTTC.